Listed here is a single TCR beta chain. The sample comes from a study of cytomegalovirus exposure and HLA in healthy donors. Primers for the PCR totalled 60 Vbeta and 13 Jbeta. Original data processing: Unique TCR beta chains numbered around 80 million in a later analysis, with roughly 10 million shared. Sequencing was performed with immunoSEQ multiplex PCR; in TCRdb, only in-frame clones are kept and a portion is missing. The D gene and trimming were derived from the DNA, and the V and J assignments and clone size from that table. The repertoire shows roughly 27,000 clones; the top ten hold roughly 0.65%. The V end lost 0 bases, the J end lost 4 bases, and 12 bases lay between the germline ends. The CDR3 has 15 residues. CDR1 is SGHTS, CDR2 YDEGEE, per germline.

This clonotype was obtained from a man aged 25-45 years in good health and CMV-seronegative. The rearrangement uses TRBV5-8 and TRBJ2-3; D perhaps matches TRBD2 (6 bases). Input material: PBMCs. The CDR3 loop reads CASSLGWGDSDTQYF. The CDR3 DNA reads as TGTGCCAGCAGCTTGGGATGGGGGGACTCAGATACGCAGTATTTT.